This entry lists 20 T cell receptor beta chains sequenced from one sample in a study of CD8 T cells in Susac syndrome. A quantity of roughly 0.5 to 1 ug RNA underwent reverse transcription using random hexamers. In TCRdb, the immunoSEQ multiplex PCR reads were re-called with MiXCR into one record per CDR3 protein. This sample has around 100,000 distinct CDR3 sequences, with 95% found just once. The source material was CD8+ T cells from PBMCs. The receptors originated from a human donor with Susac syndrome.

V and J are TRBV4-1 and TRBJ2-1, with no clear D. V was trimmed by 0 bases and J by 3 bases, leaving 15 bases between them. The length of the CDR3 is 17 residues. The germline V gene encodes CDR1 MGHRA and CDR2 YSYEKL. CDR3 protein: CASSQEWPTTFYNEQFF. For the CDR3, the DNA is TGCGCCAGCAGCCAAGAATGGCCAACAACCTTCTACAATGAGCAGTTCTTC.

The chain has TRBV14 and TRBJ2-7; 8 bases match TRBD2. Trimming cost V 4 bases and J 4 bases; bases outside gene matches: 6. The CDR3 runs to 14 residues. The germline V gene encodes CDR1 SGHDN and CDR2 FVKESK. The CDR3 sequence: CASSLLGGGYEQYF. The CDR3, as DNA: TGTGCCAGCAGCCTCCTCGGGGGGGGTTACGAGCAGTACTTC.

This chain joins TRBV11-2 and TRBJ2-3; no definite D call. CDR1 SGHAT and CDR2 FQNNGV come from the germline V gene. V was pared by 7 bases and J by 6 bases, with 8 bases between. The CDR3 consists of 11 residues. CDR3 sequence (DNA): TGTGCCAGCAAACGTGGTGATACGCAGTATTTT. Its translation is CASKRGDTQYF.

The chain employs TRBV27 and TRBJ2-5, with 7 bases matching TRBD2. J was trimmed by 0 bases and V by 10 bases; bases with no gene match: 2. The CDR3 length is 12 residues. Germline V gene data show CDR1 as MNHEY and CDR2 as SMNVEV (reference sequence). The CDR3 DNA follows: TGTGCCACCGGGACTAACCAAGAGACCCAGTACTTC. Its translation: CATGTNQETQYF.

J is TRBJ1-2 and V is TRBV5-4, with no clear D. CDR1 and CDR2 from the germline V gene are SGHNT and YYREEE (reference sequence). This CDR3 comprises 15 residues. Trimming pared 3 bases from V and 4 bases from J, leaving 16 bases between. CDR3 coding DNA: TGTGCCAGCAGCTCTGCGGCACAGCTTGGCTATGGCTACACCTTC. Its translation is CASSSAAQLGYGYTF.

The chain links TRBV19 to TRBJ2-5, with a tentative D call TRBD1 (7 bases). V was trimmed by 7 bases and J by 2 bases, leaving 17 bases between them. In germline, CDR1 is LNHDA, CDR2 SQIVND (reference sequence). The CDR3 has 15 residues. Here the CDR3 DNA reads TGTGCCAGTAAGAGCAGGGGGGTTCCTCAAGAGACCCAGTACTTC. It is translated as CASKSRGVPQETQYF.

This clonotype was picked up one time. The chain carries TRBV3-1 and TRBJ1-2, with D possibly matching TRBD1 (5 bases). The CDR3 sequence is 13 residues long. V dropped 1 base and J dropped 8 bases, with 11 bases sitting between them. Per the germline V gene, CDR1 is LGHDT and CDR2 is YNNKEL (reference sequence). The CDR3 loop reads CASSQAGTKGYTF. The CDR3, as DNA: TGTGCCAGCAGCCAAGCCGGGACTAAAGGCTACACCTTC. The full variable domain, completed using reference TRBV3-1 and TRBJ1-2, is DTAVSQTPKYLVTQMGNDKSIKCEQNLGHDTMYWYKQDSKKFLKIMFSYNNKELIINETVPNRFSPKSPDKAHLNLHINSLELGDSAVYFCASSQAGTKGYTFGSGTRLTVV.

The chain employs TRBV20-1 and TRBJ2-1, with D maybe TRBD1 (5 bases). Per the germline V gene, CDR1 is DFQATT and CDR2 is SNEGSKA (reference sequence). The CDR3 is 14 amino acids. With 0 bases removed from V and 10 bases from J, the gap between germline ends came to 16 bases. The CDR3 loop reads CSARDRGRLGEQFF. The CDR3 bases are TGCAGTGCTAGAGATAGGGGAAGGCTGGGCGAGCAGTTCTTC.

The chain has TRBV6-5 and TRBJ2-7; no clear D gene. V lost 10 bases, J lost 0 bases, and 10 bases lay in between. The CDR3 loop spans 12 amino acids. CDR1 and CDR2 (germline): MNHEY, SVGAGI. For the CDR3, the DNA is TGTGCCACAGGAAGGAGCTCCTACGAGCAGTACTTC. Translating it yields CATGRSSYEQYF.

This chain uses TRBV11-2 with TRBJ2-5, with TRBD2 identical over 8 bases. The J segment lost 4 bases and the V segment lost 6 bases, leaving 10 bases of the junction unmatched. The CDR3 has 15 amino acids. Germline CDR1 reads SGHAT; CDR2 reads FQNNGV. The CDR3 sequence is CASSRSGSGGETQYF. In nucleotides, the CDR3 is TGTGCCAGCAGTAGGAGCGGGAGTGGGGGAGAGACCCAGTACTTC.

The chain joins TRBV14 to TRBJ2-2; D is unclear. The germline V and J ends were trimmed by 1 base and 5 bases, with 5 bases remaining between them. CDR1 is SGHDN and CDR2 is FVKESK in the germline V gene. This CDR3 contains 13 residues. The CDR3 protein is CASSQGRTGELFF. The CDR3 DNA is TGTGCCAGCAGCCAAGGAAGAACCGGGGAGCTGTTTTTT.

There are a few counts of this clonotype. The rearrangement uses TRBV29-1 and TRBJ2-7; a weak D match, TRBD2 (6 bases). This CDR3 comprises 13 residues. The V gene's germline CDR1 is SQVTM and CDR2 ANQGSEA. V lost 7 bases and J lost 4, with 17 bases in between. CDR3 bases: TGCAGCGCTACGGGGGACGCGGGGTACGAGCAGTACTTC. This encodes CSATGDAGYEQYF.

The V call is TRBV20-1, the J call TRBJ1-1; D call uncertain. Looked up from germline, CDR1 is DFQATT and CDR2 is SNEGSKA (reference sequence). V was clipped by 4 bases and J by 5 bases, with 11 bases between them. This CDR3 spans 12 amino acids. In DNA form, the CDR3 reads TGCAGTGCTACTAAGGATGGTACTGAAGCTTTCTTT. This sequence encodes CSATKDGTEAFF.

The V call is TRBV20-1, the J call TRBJ1-2; 8 bases are shared with TRBD1. V was pared by 0 bases and J by 8 bases, with 11 bases of the junction left unmatched. Germline V lookup: CDR1 DFQATT, CDR2 SNEGSKA (reference sequence). This CDR3 has 15 amino acids. CDR3 loop: CSARDSGQGAVGYTF. The DNA for the CDR3 is TGCAGTGCTAGAGATTCGGGGCAGGGGGCCGTAGGCTACACCTTC.

V and J are TRBV27 and TRBJ2-7; 7 positions agree with TRBD1. V trimming: 2 bases; J trimming: 1 base; junction bases outside the gene matches: 5. This CDR3 is 15 amino acids long. The germline CDR1 and CDR2 sequences are MNHEY and SMNVEV (reference sequence). CDR3 sequence reads: CASSLRDSPSYEQYF. CDR3 in DNA: TGTGCCAGCAGTTTAAGGGACAGCCCTTCCTACGAGCAGTACTTC.

This sequence joins TRBV13 and TRBJ2-7, with 8 nucleotides matching TRBD1. Germline V gives CDR1 PRHDT, CDR2 FYEKMQ (reference sequence). This CDR3 spans 13 amino acids. V trimming: 5 bases; J trimming: 7 bases; junction bases outside the gene matches: 7. The chain's CDR3 is CASSDRQGWEQYF. The CDR3 DNA reads TGTGCCAGCAGCGATCGACAGGGGTGGGAGCAGTACTTC.

This CDR3 is CASSEYSSGLAAQYF. The CDR3 nucleotides are TGTGCCAGCAGTGAATACTCCAGCGGGTTGGCGGCCCAGTACTTC. The chain combines TRBV25-1 with TRBJ2-5, with D perhaps matching TRBD2 (6 bases). The CDR3 spans 15 residues. V lost 0 bases and J 9 bases, leaving 17 bases between the germline ends. Germline values: CDR1 MGHDK, CDR2 SYGVNS.

DNA for the CDR3: TGCAGTGCTCCGGGACAGGGGAGTAATGAGCAGTTCTTC. Protein: CSAPGQGSNEQFF. This chain joins TRBV20-1 and TRBJ2-1; 10 nucleotides agree with TRBD1. Germline lookup yields CDR1 DFQATT and CDR2 SNEGSKA (reference sequence). The CDR3 has 13 amino acids. The junction had 5 bases not matched to a gene; V was cut back by 5 bases and J by 7 bases.

The rearrangement joins TRBV27 to TRBJ2-7; possible D gene TRBD1, 6 bases. V lost 3 bases and J 3 bases, leaving 21 bases between the germline ends. Looked up from germline, CDR1 is MNHEY and CDR2 is SMNVEV (reference sequence). The CDR3 runs to 17 residues. CDR3 residues: CASSFLDPGNRDYEQYF. CDR3 nucleotides: TGTGCCAGCAGTTTTTTGGACCCAGGGAACAGGGACTACGAGCAGTACTTC.

This chain joins TRBV5-4 and TRBJ2-1, with D possibly matching TRBD1 (5 bases). The CDR3 length is 11 residues. From germline, CDR1 is SGHNT and CDR2 YYREEE (reference sequence). V was trimmed by 7 bases and J by 10 bases, leaving 12 bases between them. CDR3 amino acids: CASAQGHEQFF. Here the CDR3 DNA reads TGTGCCAGCGCGCAGGGTCACGAGCAGTTCTTC.